The next 25 T cell receptor delta chains were all read from a single sample in a study of gamma-delta T cells after stem cell transplantation. TCRdb re-called the RT-PCR reads through CATT. The profile shows 2,800 or so delta-chain clones, just under 3.5% of them singletons. Sequencing was done on a sample of gamma-delta T cells. Source of these receptors: a human donor. It is not recorded whose cells these are; they may come from a transplant donor.

A word on this clone: A read error is likely here: a far larger clone is one base away. The same CDR3 is also encoded by other DNA sequences in this sample. V is TRDV2 and J is TRDJ2; TRDD3 might be the D (6 bases). Germline-derived CDR1 and CDR2 are GEAIGNYY and EKD. The length of the CDR3 is 18 residues. Trimming pared 1 base from V and 3 bases from J, leaving 20 bases between. The DNA of the CDR3 is TGTGCCTGTGACACTGTTGGTGGGGGCCTAGCTCTGACAGCACAACTCTTCTTT. It encodes CACDTVGGGLALTAQLFF.

This clone showed up just a few times. Being one base from a much bigger clone, this may be a read error. The gene calls are TRDV2 and TRDJ1, with TRDD3 identical over 7 bases. This CDR3 has 16 residues. V trimming: 3 bases; J trimming: 1 base; junction bases outside the gene matches: 10. Germline V gene sequence: CDR1 GEAIGNYY, CDR2 EKD. This CDR3 reads CACDFVGGLITDKLIF. DNA of the CDR3: TGTGCCTGTGACTTCGTTGGGGGACTGATCACCGATAAACTCATCTTT.

This clone occurred a few times. Translating this DNA gives a protein that differs at residue 9 from the TCRdb one, which belongs to a much larger clone; a read error is likely, and the protein shown is this translation. The V call is TRDV2, the J call TRDJ1; 9 positions agree with TRDD3. CDR3 length equals 18 residues. Germline CDR1 GEAIGNYY, CDR2 EKD. Unmatched junction bases numbered 16, after V lost 3 bases and J lost 3 bases. The chain's CDR3 is CACDPVERSTGGADKLIF. The CDR3 region has the DNA TGTGCCTGTGACCCCGTGGAAAGGTCTACTGGGGGAGCCGATAAACTCATCTTT.

Concerning this clone itself: The protein that TCRdb holds for this DNA derives from a much larger clone and differs from the translated DNA at residue 4, which likely indicates a read error; the protein shown here is translated from the DNA. The chain combines TRDV2 with TRDJ1, with D perhaps matching TRDD3 (6 bases). CDR1 is GEAIGNYY, CDR2 EKD, per germline. CDR3 size: 15 residues. The DNA for the CDR3 is TGTGCCTGTAACACGCTTGAAGGGGGACCCCCGAAACTCATCTTT. Amino acid sequence: CACNTLEGGPPKLIF.

This clone was picked up a small number of times. V is TRDV2 and J is TRDJ3, with 12 bases lining up with TRDD3. In germline, CDR1 is GEAIGNYY, CDR2 EKD. V lost 2 bases and J lost 0; bases outside the gene matches: 13. The CDR3 contains 22 residues. The CDR3, as DNA: TGTGCCTGTGACATCTTACTGGGGGATACCGATAAAAGCTCCTGGGACACCCGACAGATGTTTTTC. This codes for CACDILLGDTDKSSWDTRQMFF.

The table lists this clone with a few counts. Since a much larger clone is just one base distant, this may be a read error. The chain links TRDV2 to TRDJ2; 12 positions match TRDD3. This CDR3 has 17 residues. Germline CDR1 and CDR2: GEAIGNYY and EKD. CDR3 nucleotides: TGTGCCTGTGACACGATACTGGGGGATACTTTGACAGCACGACTCTTCTTT. Protein: CACDTILGDTLTARLFF.

In its sample, this clone ranks as medium-sized (0.01 to 0.1%). CDR3: CACDTAGTGGPRRWDTRQMFF. CDR3 coding DNA: TGTGCCTGTGACACCGCGGGGACTGGGGGTCCGCGGCGTTGGGACACCCGACAGATGTTTTTC. The J gene is TRDJ3, the V gene TRDV2; 8 bases fit TRDD3. Trimming removed 0 bases from V and 4 bases from J; junction bases left unmatched: 16. This CDR3 has 21 amino acids. Germline-derived CDR1 and CDR2 are GEAIGNYY and EKD.

This clone has a handful of counts. The TCRdb record carries a much larger clone's protein, which differs from this DNA's translation at residue 14; a read error is the likely cause, and the protein listed here is the DNA translation. This chain links TRDV2 with TRDJ3; TRDD3 aligns across 13 bases. Germline V lookup: CDR1 GEAIGNYY, CDR2 EKD. CDR3 length: 23 residues. V gave up 0 bases and J gave up 0 bases; unmatched junction bases: 13. In DNA form, the CDR3 reads TGTGCCTGTGACACCGTGGAGACTGGGGGATACGGCGACCTCTCCTGGGACACCCGACAGATGTTTTTC. It translates to CACDTVETGGYGDLSWDTRQMFF.

This clone has just a few counts. The translation of this DNA and the TCRdb protein of a much larger clone differ at residue 3, probably owing to a read error; the protein shown here is translated from the DNA. The chain is built from TRDV2 and TRDJ1, with 9 bases that match TRDD3. Germline CDR1 reads GEAIGNYY; CDR2 reads EKD. This CDR3 region has 18 residues. The CDR3 reads CARDRLGTGDTGTDKLIF. In nucleotides, the CDR3 is TGTGCCCGTGACAGACTAGGGACGGGGGATACCGGCACCGATAAACTCATCTTT.

This clone came up a few times. This sequence is one base from a far larger clone and is likely a read error. This sequence joins TRDV2 and TRDJ1; 10 bases line up with TRDD3. CDR3 length equals 17 residues. Germline loops: CDR1 GEAIGNYY, CDR2 EKD. CDR3 nucleotide sequence: TGTGCCTGTGACACCGTTGGGGGATACCAGTACACCGATAAACACATCTTT. The encoded protein is CACDTVGGYQYTDKHIF.

With regard to this clone: The protein TCRdb gives is from a much larger clone and does not agree with this DNA's translation at residue 5, likely a read error; the protein shown here comes from the DNA. The gene calls are TRDV2 and TRDJ1; 10 nucleotides agree with TRDD3. CDR1 GEAIGNYY and CDR2 EKD come from the germline V gene. With 1 base clipped from V and 1 base from J, the junction kept 11 bases outside the gene matches. The CDR3 has 18 residues. CDR3 protein: CACDTLLLGDPTTDKLIF. The CDR3 DNA sequence: TGTGCCTGTGACACTCTTTTACTGGGGGATCCAACCACCGATAAACTCATCTTT.

The table lists this clone with a few counts. A much larger clone sits a single nucleotide away, making a read error possible. Other DNA variants within this sample encode the same CDR3. The chain recombines TRDV2 with TRDJ1, with D possibly TRDD3 on 5 matching bases. From germline, CDR1 is GEAIGNYY and CDR2 EKD. The CDR3 covers 15 residues. DNA for the CDR3: TGTGCCTGTGACACCGTTGGGGCGGACACCGACAAACTCATCTTT. Translated: CACDTVGADTDKLIF.

Regarding this clone: The protein TCRdb gives is from a much larger clone and does not agree with this DNA's translation at residue 17, likely a read error; the protein shown here comes from the DNA. The CDR3 region has the DNA TGTGCCTGTGACACCATAGGGGTAACTGGGGGATACGCTATCGATAAACCCATCTTT. Residues: CACDTIGVTGGYAIDKPIF. The rearrangement links TRDV2 to TRDJ1; 13 nucleotides align to TRDD3. The CDR3 extends over 19 amino acids. The germline V gene has CDR1 GEAIGNYY and CDR2 EKD.

To note about this clone: For this DNA, TCRdb reports the protein of a much larger clone, which diverges at residue 10, most likely from a read error; the protein presented here is translated directly from the DNA. The CDR3 nucleotides read TGTGCCTGTGACACCGTCTGGGGACGGAGCGATAAACTCATCTTT. This translates into CACDTVWGRSDKLIF. The V gene is TRDV2, the J gene TRDJ1, with D possibly TRDD3 on 6 matching bases. In germline, CDR1 is GEAIGNYY, CDR2 EKD. The CDR3 is 15 residues long. V gave up 0 bases and J gave up 4 bases, with 14 bases separating them.

As to this clone: A much bigger clone sits one base away, suggesting this may be a read error. V usage is TRDV2 and J usage is TRDJ1; 8 bases are shared with TRDD3. Per the germline V gene, CDR1 is GEAIGNYY and CDR2 is EKD. After removal of 0 bases from V and 0 bases from J, the junction contained 8 bases not matched to a gene. There are 17 residues in the CDR3. CDR3 amino acids: CACDTLLGEEYTDKLIF. CDR3 nucleotide sequence: TGTGCCTGTGACACCCTCCTGGGGGAGGAGTACACCGATAAACTCATCTTT.

This clone was observed a few times. A read error is the likely source, as a far larger clone sits one nucleotide away. The chain combines TRDV2 with TRDJ3; D unclear. The germline V and J ends were trimmed by 0 bases and 2 bases, with 22 bases remaining between them. The CDR3 is 21 amino acids. Germline values: CDR1 GEAIGNYY, CDR2 EKD. CDR3 amino acids: CACDTVKEVGLSPWDTRQMFF. The DNA of the CDR3 is TGTGCCTGTGACACCGTGAAGGAGGTGGGACTCTCCCCCTGGGACACCCGACAGATGTTTTTC.

A note on this clone: TCRdb's protein for this DNA is that of a much larger clone and differs from the translation at residue 14, likely a read error; the protein shown is the DNA translation. The V gene is TRDV2, the J gene TRDJ1, with D possibly being TRDD3 (6 bases). Germline V gives CDR1 GEAIGNYY, CDR2 EKD. The CDR3 sequence is 16 residues long. DNA of the CDR3: TGTGCCTGTGACACCCTGGGGACGATGTACACCGATAAACCCATCTTT. It encodes CACDTLGTMYTDKPIF.

Note on this clone: TCRdb's protein, taken from a much larger clone, differs from this DNA's translation at residue 12, likely owing to a read error; the protein displayed comes from the DNA. The chain has TRDV2 and TRDJ2, with a weak D call TRDD3 (6 bases). There are 18 residues in the CDR3. CDR1 and CDR2 from the germline V gene are GEAIGNYY and EKD. Trimming took off 1 base at V and 4 bases at J, with 21 bases between the two ends. Written as DNA, the CDR3 is TGTGCCTGTGACACTGTTGGTGGGGGCCTAGCTTCGACAGCACAACTCTTCTTT. Protein product: CACDTVGGGLASTAQLFF.

The table lists this clone with a few counts. TCRdb's listed protein matches a much larger clone and diverges from this DNA's translation at residue 5, likely through a read error; the protein shown comes from the DNA. V is TRDV2 and J is TRDJ1; 10 nucleotides agree with TRDD3. Germline V gene data show CDR1 as GEAIGNYY and CDR2 as EKD. V gave up 2 bases and J gave up 0 bases; unmatched junction bases: 17. The CDR3 is made up of 20 amino acids. CDR3 amino acids: CACDIVGTGGSRFNTDKLIF. The CDR3 nucleotides are TGTGCCTGTGACATCGTCGGAACTGGGGGATCTAGATTCAACACCGATAAACTCATCTTT.

This clone was detected only a few times. A far larger clone is a single base away, which makes a read error likely. In the same sample, other DNA sequences code for this CDR3. The chain couples TRDV2 to TRDJ1; 10 bases line up with TRDD3. Germline V lookup: CDR1 GEAIGNYY, CDR2 EKD. The CDR3 covers 17 residues. DNA of the CDR3: TGTGCCTGTGACACCGTTGGGGGATACCAGTACACCGATAAGCTCATCTTT. The encoded protein is CACDTVGGYQYTDKLIF.

A remark on this clone: This may stem from a read error, because a much larger clone lies one nucleotide away. Other DNA sequences of this sample code for an identical CDR3. The chain links TRDV2 to TRDJ1; 8 positions agree with TRDD3. The V segment lost 0 bases and the J segment 1 base; nucleotides outside the gene matches: 15. The CDR3 is 19 residues long. Per the germline V gene, CDR1 is GEAIGNYY and CDR2 is EKD. The chain's CDR3 is CACDTVATTGGYSTDKLIF. CDR3 nucleotides: TGTGCCTGTGACACCGTTGCCACTACTGGGGGGTATTCCACCGATAAACTCATCTTT.

By frequency in the sample, this clone is medium-sized. Given a far larger clone just one base away, this is likely a sequencing read error. This CDR3 is also generated by other DNA sequences in the sample. This chain joins TRDV2 and TRDJ1; 11 nucleotides align to TRDD3. This CDR3 comprises 20 residues. From germline, CDR1 is GEAIGNYY and CDR2 EKD. V was pared by 3 bases and J by 0 bases, with 17 bases of the junction left unmatched. CDR3 region: CACDLVLGDNNAPYTDKLIF. The CDR3 DNA follows: TGTGCCTGTGACTTAGTACTGGGGGATAATAATGCCCCCTACACCGATAAACTCATCTTT.

This clone was detected only a few times. Given a far larger clone just one base away, this is likely a sequencing read error. The CDR3 region has the DNA TGTGCCTGTGACACCGTCGGGGATCGACCGTGCACCGATAAACTCATCTTT. Residues: CACDTVGDRPCTDKLIF. The gene calls are TRDV2 and TRDJ1; maybe TRDD3 (6 bases). Trimming shortened V by 0 bases and J by 1 base, and 17 bases separated the two germline ends. In germline, CDR1 is GEAIGNYY, CDR2 EKD. This CDR3 has 17 residues.

This clone was counted only a few times. This DNA's translation differs at residue 8 from TCRdb's protein, which comes from a much larger clone; a read error is likely, and the protein shown is translated from the DNA. The V and J genes are TRDV2 and TRDJ1; weak D call: TRDD3 (5 bases). Trimming removed 2 bases from V and 7 bases from J, with 19 bases in between. The CDR3 length is 15 residues. The V gene's germline CDR1 is GEAIGNYY and CDR2 EKD. The CDR3 sequence: CACDIAGPERGKLIF. CDR3 in DNA: TGTGCCTGTGACATCGCTGGGCCCGAGAGGGGTAAACTCATCTTT.

This clone is termed medium-sized. CDR3: CACDTLPHLGTYTDKLIF. CDR3 DNA sequence: TGTGCCTGTGACACCCTACCCCACCTGGGGACCTACACCGATAAACTCATCTTT. The rearrangement joins TRDV2 to TRDJ1, with a possible D match to TRDD3 (6 bases). This CDR3 region has 18 residues. In germline, CDR1 is GEAIGNYY, CDR2 EKD. Trimming shortened V by 0 bases and J by 0 bases, and 19 bases separated the two germline ends.